One sample yielded the 30 T cell receptor beta chains listed below, sequenced in a study of blood T cell repertoires in COVID-19. The assay was immunoSEQ multiplex PCR, and TCRdb's table has in-frame clones only and misses some. This table holds hundreds of thousands of clones, about 90% found once. What was sequenced was PBMCs or T cells enriched from blood (not recorded which). All receptors derive from a woman in her twenties or thirties who had recovered from COVID-19.

This CDR3 is CASSVGRGNEQFF. CDR3 coding DNA: TGTGCCAGCAGCGTGGGCAGGGGGAATGAGCAGTTCTTC. The chain employs TRBV9 and TRBJ2-1, with 7 bases that match TRBD1. V lost 2 bases and J lost 7; bases outside the gene matches: 3. The CDR3 loop spans 13 amino acids. Germline CDR1 is SGDLS and CDR2 is YYNGEE.

The chain has TRBV6-4 and TRBJ2-3, with D perhaps TRBD1 (6 bases). Trimming stripped 4 bases from V and 0 bases from J, with 8 bases between. This CDR3 has 14 residues. CDR1 and CDR2 from the germline V gene are MRHNA and SNTAGT. CDR3 in amino acids: CASSARGSTDTQYF. Written as DNA, the CDR3 is TGTGCCAGCAGTGCCAGGGGTAGCACAGATACGCAGTATTTT.

Turning to this clone: Its ends do not fully match the called genes, so a read error is possible. The chain links TRBV7-7 to TRBJ2-1, with TRBD2 identical over 13 bases. The CDR3 runs 17 residues. Germline V lookup: CDR1 SSHAT, CDR2 FNYEAQ (reference sequence). In DNA, the CDR3 is TGTGCTAGCAGCCCAGGGACTAGCGGGATCTCCTACAATGAGCAGTTCTTC. Protein sequence: CASSPGTSGISYNEQFF.

The V call is TRBV3-1 (or the pseudogene TRBV3-2), the J call TRBJ1-1; D gene ambiguous. Looked up from germline, CDR1 is LGHDT and CDR2 is YNNKEL (reference sequence). The CDR3 consists of 14 residues. V shed 0 bases and J shed 5 bases, with 10 bases lying between them. Here the CDR3 reads CASSQEVQRTEAFF. The CDR3 DNA reads TGTGCCAGCAGCCAAGAGGTCCAGCGAACTGAAGCTTTCTTT.

The chain couples TRBV9 to TRBJ2-1; 11 bases map to TRBD2. V was clipped by 4 bases and J by 4 bases; unmatched bases: 10. Germline V gene lookup returns CDR1 SGDLS and CDR2 YYNGEE. The CDR3 is 17 residues long. The CDR3 is CASSSTSSGGTYNEQFF. CDR3 bases: TGTGCCAGCAGCTCCACCTCTAGCGGGGGGACATACAATGAGCAGTTCTTC.

The chain uses TRBV19 and TRBJ1-4; D unclear. Per the germline V gene, CDR1 is LNHDA and CDR2 is SQIVND (reference sequence). The CDR3 length is 14 residues. The V end lost 4 bases, the J end lost 6 bases, and 12 bases lay between the germline ends. The CDR3 nucleotides read TGTGCCAGTAGTACTAGGAGTCGGGATGAAAAACTGTTTTTT. Translation: CASSTRSRDEKLFF.

This chain uses TRBV11-2 with TRBJ2-7; 13 nucleotides agree with TRBD2. The length of the CDR3 is 14 residues. V gave up 5 bases and J gave up 4 bases; unmatched junction bases: 2. Germline CDR1 is SGHAT and CDR2 is FQNNGV. Here the CDR3 DNA reads TGTGCCAGCAGCGGGACTAGCGGGATATACGAGCAGTACTTC. Residues: CASSGTSGIYEQYF.

This chain uses TRBV5-1 with TRBJ2-6; TRBD1 might be the D (6 bases). V shed 4 bases and J shed 0 bases, with 8 bases lying between them. Germline V gene data show CDR1 as SGHRS and CDR2 as YFSETQ. CDR3 length equals 15 residues. The CDR3 bases are TGCGCCAGCAGCAACAGGGTCTCTGGGGCCAACGTCCTGACTTTC. Residues: CASSNRVSGANVLTF.

A single count supports this clone. This rearrangement joins TRBV4-2 to TRBJ2-1; 11 bases are shared with TRBD2. CDR3 size: 17 residues. The ends lost 4 bases at V and 0 bases at J; junction bases unmatched: 5. The germline V gene encodes CDR1 LGHNA and CDR2 YNFKEQ. The CDR3 here is CASSLSSGGPSYNEQFF. DNA of the CDR3: TGTGCCAGCAGCCTCTCTAGCGGGGGGCCCTCCTACAATGAGCAGTTCTTC.

The V call is TRBV10-1, the J call TRBJ2-7; TRBD1 matches at 7 bases. Trimming removed 5 bases from V and 9 bases from J; junction bases left unmatched: 16. CDR3 length equals 15 residues. CDR1 and CDR2 (germline): WNHNN, SYGVQD (reference sequence). The CDR3 region has the DNA TGCGCCAGCAGTATGTGTGTGACAGGGAAACATGGGCAGTACTTC. Translated: CASSMCVTGKHGQYF.

This sequence joins TRBV28 and TRBJ1-3, with D maybe TRBD1 (6 bases). Germline CDR1 and CDR2: MDHEN and SYDVKM. The V and J ends lost 8 bases and 2 bases respectively, with 13 bases between them. CDR3 length: 14 residues. The CDR3 protein is CASGSWGPGNTIYF. Written as DNA, the CDR3 is TGTGCCAGCGGGAGCTGGGGGCCTGGAAACACCATATATTTT.

The chain employs TRBV14 and TRBJ2-6, with D perhaps matching TRBD2 (7 bases). Trimming left V 4 bases short and J 2 bases short, with 9 bases between. The CDR3 covers 15 residues. Germline CDR1 SGHDN, CDR2 FVKESK. The CDR3 spells CASSLGGAGANVLTF. The CDR3 coding sequence is TGTGCCAGCAGCCTAGGGGGGGCTGGGGCCAACGTCCTGACTTTC.

The chain uses TRBV7-6 and TRBJ2-3, with D perhaps TRBD2 (6 bases). V lost 1 base and J lost 5, with 7 bases in between. From germline, CDR1 is SGHVS and CDR2 FNYEAQ. CDR3 length: 13 amino acids. CDR3 residues: CASSLVAEDTQYF. The CDR3, as DNA: TGTGCCAGCAGCTTAGTAGCGGAAGATACGCAGTATTTT.

The genes are TRBV6-1 and TRBJ2-3; 7 nucleotides match TRBD2. V shed 2 bases, J shed 6 bases, and the junction held 11 bases outside the gene matches. The CDR3 consists of 16 residues. Looked up from germline, CDR1 is MNHNS and CDR2 is SASEGT. The CDR3 region has the DNA TGTGCCAGCAGTGAATTTAGCCTAGCGGCTGGGGATACGCAGTATTTT. Translation: CASSEFSLAAGDTQYF.

This clone came up a few times. V is TRBV7-9 and J is TRBJ1-1; D may be TRBD1 (6 bases). The CDR3 contains 15 residues. The ends were cut back, 5 bases at V and 2 bases at J, with 15 bases in the middle. CDR1 and CDR2 from the germline V gene are SEHNR and FQNEAQ (reference sequence). The chain's CDR3 is CASSPFGGINTEAFF. The CDR3 nucleotides read TGTGCCAGCAGCCCCTTTGGGGGCATTAACACTGAAGCTTTCTTT.

This clone was seen only a few times. The chain uses TRBV5-1 and TRBJ1-4, with TRBD1 matching over 8 bases. Losses at the gene ends were 1 base for V and 1 base for J; bases not matched to a gene: 6. The germline V gene encodes CDR1 SGHRS and CDR2 YFSETQ. The CDR3 loop spans 17 amino acids. Written as DNA, the CDR3 is TGCGCCAGCAGCTTGTTCCAGGGGGCAGGAACTAATGAAAAACTGTTTTTT. Translating gives CASSLFQGAGTNEKLFF.

V and J are TRBV30 and TRBJ1-3; 8 bases agree with TRBD1. V dropped 4 bases and J dropped 10; count of bases not matched to a gene: 6. CDR1 is GTSNPN and CDR2 is SVGIG in the germline V gene (reference sequence). The CDR3 has 12 residues. The CDR3 sequence: CAWTGTGLTIYF. The CDR3 DNA reads TGTGCCTGGACGGGGACAGGTCTTACCATATATTTT.

This clone was counted many times. V is TRBV27 and J is TRBJ1-1; no clear D. Trimming shortened V by 2 bases and J by 0 bases, and 13 bases separated the two germline ends. This CDR3 has 16 residues. Germline lookup yields CDR1 MNHEY and CDR2 SMNVEV (reference sequence). This chain's CDR3 is CASSLTLSAVNTEAFF. The CDR3 nucleotides read TGTGCCAGCAGTTTAACATTGAGCGCTGTGAACACTGAAGCTTTCTTT.

The gene calls are TRBV21-1 and TRBJ2-3; TRBD2 is taken as the D call from the table, unchecked against the DNA. TRBV21-1 is a pseudogene locus. CDR3 length: 15 amino acids. DNA for the CDR3: TGTGCCAGCAGCGTTCGGGGAGACCTCACAGATACGCAGTATTTT. Protein sequence: CASSVRGDLTDTQYF.

V and J are TRBV9 and TRBJ1-4; D not resolved. The germline V gene encodes CDR1 SGDLS and CDR2 YYNGEE. V lost 4 bases and J lost 7, with 11 bases in between. The CDR3 totals 13 residues. The CDR3 sequence: CASSSWEGEKLFF. CDR3 bases: TGTGCCAGCAGCTCCTGGGAGGGTGAAAAACTGTTTTTT. Using reference TRBV9 and TRBJ1-4 for the parts outside the CDR3, the full variable domain is DSGVTQTPKHLITATGQRVTLRCSPRSGDLSVYWYQQSLDQGLQFLIQYYNGEERAKGNILERFSAQQFPDLHSELNLSSLELGDSALYFCASSSWEGEKLFFGSGTQLSVL.

The rearrangement uses TRBV3-1 (or the pseudogene TRBV3-2) and TRBJ1-4, with TRBD1 identical over 7 bases. The CDR3 has 14 amino acids. Looked up from germline, CDR1 is LGHDT and CDR2 is YNNKEL (reference sequence). The V segment lost 2 bases and the J segment 8 bases; nucleotides outside the gene matches: 5. CDR3 in amino acids: CASSQHRGGEKLFF. In nucleotides, the CDR3 is TGTGCCAGCAGCCAACACAGGGGTGGGGAAAAACTGTTTTTT.

V is TRBV6-4 and J is TRBJ2-1; TRBD2 might be the D (7 bases). V lost 0 bases and J 4 bases, leaving 19 bases between the germline ends. The germline V gene encodes CDR1 MRHNA and CDR2 SNTAGT. This CDR3 has 18 amino acids. The CDR3 sequence is CASSDSMIRGAGYNEQFF. The CDR3, as DNA: TGTGCCAGCAGTGACTCGATGATCCGGGGGGCGGGATACAATGAGCAGTTCTTC.

The chain carries TRBV9 and TRBJ1-1; D possibly corresponds to TRBD1 (6 bases). The CDR3 runs to 15 residues. The germline V and J ends were trimmed by 4 bases and 4 bases, with 17 bases remaining between them. In germline, CDR1 is SGDLS, CDR2 YYNGEE. CDR3 in amino acids: CASSTHRVGITEAFF. The CDR3 region has the DNA TGTGCCAGCAGCACCCACAGGGTTGGAATCACTGAAGCTTTCTTT.

The V call is TRBV9, the J call TRBJ1-1; perhaps TRBD1 as D (5 bases). Trimming took off 0 bases at V and 1 base at J, with 7 bases between the two ends. The CDR3 covers 14 residues. Germline V gene data show CDR1 as SGDLS and CDR2 as YYNGEE. CDR3 residues: CASSVVGANTEAFF. The CDR3 DNA reads as TGTGCCAGCAGCGTAGTAGGGGCGAACACTGAAGCTTTCTTT.

The chain employs TRBV24-1 and TRBJ2-1, with TRBD2 identical over 10 bases. V was pared by 4 bases and J by 6 bases, with 2 bases of the junction left unmatched. CDR3 length: 14 amino acids. Germline V gives CDR1 KGHDR, CDR2 SFDVKD. This chain's CDR3 is CATSEASGGNEQFF. The CDR3 DNA reads TGTGCCACCAGTGAGGCTAGCGGGGGCAATGAGCAGTTCTTC.

This chain connects TRBV9 to TRBJ1-2; D unclear. CDR1 and CDR2 from the germline V gene are SGDLS and YYNGEE. The V and J ends lost 2 bases and 2 bases respectively, with 10 bases between them. This CDR3 spans 14 amino acids. The CDR3 here is CASSVLGENYGYTF. The CDR3 coding sequence is TGTGCCAGCAGCGTCCTCGGAGAAAACTATGGCTACACCTTC.

The rearrangement joins TRBV9 to TRBJ2-2; 9 bases align to TRBD2. The CDR3 contains 13 residues. V lost 5 bases to trimming and J lost 4 bases; unmatched junction nucleotides: 0. Germline V lookup: CDR1 SGDLS, CDR2 YYNGEE. CDR3 sequence: CASRTSGTGELFF. The CDR3 bases are TGTGCCAGCAGGACTAGCGGCACCGGGGAGCTGTTTTTT.

The chain is built from TRBV18 and TRBJ2-1; weak D call: TRBD1 (6 bases). The V end lost 2 bases, the J end lost 4 bases, and 12 bases lay between the germline ends. The germline V gene encodes CDR1 KGHSH and CDR2 LQKENI. This CDR3 is 15 amino acids long. The CDR3: CASSPYRDNYNEQFF. The CDR3 DNA sequence: TGTGCCAGCTCACCATACCGGGACAATTACAATGAGCAGTTCTTC. Complete variable domain (other parts from reference TRBV18 and TRBJ2-1): NAGVMQNPRHLVRRRGQEARLRCSPMKGHSHVYWYRQLPEEGLKFMVYLQKENIIDESGMPKERFSAEFPKEGPSILRIQQVVRGDSAAYFCASSPYRDNYNEQFFGPGTRLTVL.

The rearrangement uses TRBV5-1 and TRBJ2-3, with 12 bases identical to TRBD2. Per the germline V gene, CDR1 is SGHRS and CDR2 is YFSETQ. J gave up 2 bases and V 5 bases, and 6 bases lay outside the gene matches. The CDR3 totals 16 residues. In nucleotides, the CDR3 is TGCGCCAGCAGATTAGGGACTAGCGGGTTCACAGATACGCAGTATTTT. Translation: CASRLGTSGFTDTQYF. The variable domain in full, with the rest retrieved from reference TRBV5-1 and TRBJ2-3, is KAGVTQTPRYLIKTRGQQVTLSCSPISGHRSVSWYQQTPGQGLQFLFEYFSETQRNKGNFPGRFSGRQFSNSRSEMNVSTLELGDSALYLCASRLGTSGFTDTQYFGPGTRLTVL.

The rearrangement uses TRBV29-1 and TRBJ1-2; D not certain. V was cut by 4 bases and J by 4 bases, with 7 bases left in between. Germline CDR1 SQVTM, CDR2 ANQGSEA. The CDR3 sequence is 11 residues long. CDR3 sequence reads: CSVAVSYGYTF. In nucleotides, the CDR3 is TGCAGCGTTGCGGTTAGCTATGGCTACACCTTC. Filled out from reference TRBV29-1 and TRBJ1-2, the complete variable domain reads SAVISQKPSRDICQRGTSLTIQCQVDSQVTMMFWYRQQPGQSLTLIATANQGSEATYESGFVIDKFPISRPNLTFSTLTVSNMSPEDSSIYLCSVAVSYGYTFGSGTRLTVV.